This T cell receptor (beta chain) was sequenced during a study of blood T cell repertoires in COVID-19. On the study more broadly: Acute and convalescent COVID-19 samples came from the United States, Italy and Spain.

The germline V gene has CDR1 LGHDT and CDR2 YNNKEL (reference sequence). The CDR3 is 16 amino acids. The junction had 6 bases not matched to a gene; V was cut back by 0 bases and J by 3 bases. Assay used: immunoSEQ multiplex PCR; TCRdb lists only in-frame clones, some missing. Among some 300,000 clones listed, just over 85% were seen once. Cohorts were based on clinical histories the participants reported. Symptom resolution, clearance, or two negative PCRs marked the recovered donors of Cohort 3. Input material: PBMCs or T cells enriched from blood (not recorded which). This receptor was identified in a man aged 30 to 39 who had recovered from COVID-19. The J gene is TRBJ2-3, the V gene TRBV3-1 (or the pseudogene TRBV3-2); 7 bases map to TRBD2. CDR3 nucleotide sequence: TGTGCCAGCAGCCAAGATCCGGGGGGAAGAACAGATACGCAGTATTTT. Protein product: CASSQDPGGRTDTQYF.